This TCR beta chain is drawn from a study of T cells in Graves' hyperthyroidism and ophthalmopathy. Trimming took 5 bases from V and 0 from J; bases not matched to a gene: 6. The V gene's germline CDR1 is LNHDA and CDR2 SQIVND (reference sequence). The CDR3 consists of 15 residues. Study-wide results and caveats: Researchers found most expanded thyroid clonotypes above 0.001 in blood as well.

This clonotype was seen many times. Its antigen is unknown. Template material for amplifying TCR beta CDR3 regions consisted of RNA transcripts. RT-PCR in the first round (using the HTBI primer set) targeted the TCR CDR3. TCRdb re-derived calls from the multiplex PCR reads in MiXCR, one entry per CDR3 protein. The top ten clones hold 15% to 19% of a sample with about 350,000 distinct CDR3 sequences, 15% to 20% of them seen once. The chain couples TRBV19 to TRBJ1-2, with 7 bases lining up with TRBD1. The TCR sequence derives from a middle-aged woman with Graves' ophthalmopathy. The material sequenced was blood. CDR3 loop: CASSSGQTTNYGYTF. CDR3 bases: TGTGCCAGTAGTTCGGGACAGACGACTAACTATGGCTACACCTTC.